This TCR beta chain appears in the sequencing data of a study of Graves' ophthalmopathy and Graves' hyperthyroidism (dated by TCRdb to 2016 to 2019). Notes on the research overall: Peripheral blood was collected at initial diagnosis, before any treatment. TCR beta repertoire signatures were used to distinguish Graves' ophthalmopathy from Graves' hyperthyroidism and to predict progression to ophthalmopathy. In total, around 130 blood samples were TCR-sequenced: approximately 42 ophthalmopathy, about 75 hyperthyroidism and about 17 hyperthyroidism-to-ophthalmopathy patients. To explore V-J signatures distinguishing ophthalmopathy from hyperthyroidism, a discovery set of about a hundred patients (around 44 ophthalmopathy, roughly 56 stable hyperthyroidism) was enrolled. An independent validation cohort comprised 18 to 20 hyperthyroidism patients and about 16 patients who later progressed from hyperthyroidism to ophthalmopathy. T-cell repertoires of thyroid tissue and blood were compared in several hyperthyroidism patients. Following sampling, methimazole starting at 30 mg daily was administered to hyperthyroidism patients, and high-dose intravenous methylprednisolone was administered to ophthalmopathy patients. The 90 to 100 discovery patients were randomly split 7:3 into training and test sets. What the authors observed across the whole study: In validation, the model predicted ophthalmopathy progression with over 60% sensitivity and 72.22% specificity; about a dozen predicted patients were CT-confirmed with GO in a median of approximately 6.5 months. No statistical method was used to predetermine the sample size, and group allocation was not hidden from the investigators. In cross-validation, the 13-signature model distinguished ophthalmopathy from stable hyperthyroidism with less than 90% sensitivity and 81.08% specificity, while in the test set the corresponding values were approximately 79% and 70%. Among expanded thyroid clonotypes with frequency above 0.001, most also showed up in blood, which suggests that blood repertoires may reflect the thyroid immune response.

This clonotype was seen at least ten times. Its antigen remains undetermined. There are no base qualities to consult, and no much larger clone falls within one base. Hyperthyroidism was defined as stable when no progression to ophthalmopathy occurred within 18 months of follow-up. Hyperthyroidism patients were newly diagnosed, were aged 18 to 65 years, and had a disease duration under 2 months. Anyone with other autoimmune diseases, uncontrolled infections, pregnancy or lactation was excluded from the study. Clinical symptoms, serum thyroxine, TRAb, thyroid ultrasound and orbital computed tomography were used for diagnosis. Using Ficoll-Paque density gradient centrifugation, PBMCs were isolated from 10 ml of fresh peripheral blood. Total RNA was extracted using Trizol reagent, and RNA quality was checked on an Agilent 2100 Bioanalyzer. For repertoire sequencing, TCR beta CDR3 regions were amplified from RNA transcripts. The first round of RT-PCR was done with HTBI primers and the Qiagen OneStep RT-PCR kit, and was followed by a second round of multiplex PCR, then size selection and purification. Libraries were sequenced paired-end with 100 bp reads on an Illumina HiSeq2000. The published analysis was carried out like this. SOAPnuke was used to process the reads, removing any read that contained adapters or uncalled bases, had a mean Phred below 15, or lacked an exact match to the constant primer or identifier. COPE v1.2.5 was used to merge the high-quality paired reads. Each unique nucleotide sequence was treated as a clonotype, and MiTCR v1.1 was used to align the clonotypes to the IMGT TRB V, D and J references. The analysis was limited to V-J combinations with a frequency above 0.0001, which together covered roughly 99% of the repertoires. For each V-J combination, a TCR clonal expansion and chaos score was defined as F50 clonal expansion divided by the chaos observed in the TCRdist matrix. Welch's t-statistics and random forest were used to narrow the features down to about twelve V-J combinations, which were then fed into a naive Bayes classifier. The Morisita-Horn index was used to measure how similar the thyroid and blood repertoires were. Using fastp trimming at Q25 and MiXCR clonotype assembly, TCRdb reanalyzed the public sequencing data and kept in-frame beta chains. Every CDR3 protein is listed once, alongside the most common genes and DNA of its rows. The V and J calls here are based on TCRdb, not the publication. The table for this sample lists hundreds of thousands of distinct CDR3 sequences; 15% of them were counted only once. About 7% of the sample belongs to the ten largest clones.

Via the germline V gene, CDR1 is SNHLY and CDR2 FYNNEI. Ends trimmed: V by 4 bases, J by 5 bases; bases unmatched to a gene: 5. From the cysteine up to the phenylalanine, the CDR3 has a length of 15 residues. CDR3 DNA only is kept here, 45 bases in frame from base 1. This clonotype originated in a young woman with stable Graves' hyperthyroidism. Donor details come from another sample of the same person, matched by shared clones. The sequenced sample was peripheral blood. The rearrangement combines TRBV2 with TRBJ2-2, with 9 middle bases fitting TRBD1. The DNA reads as follows: TGTGCCAGCAGTGCCGGGACAGGGAGAACCGGGGAGCTGTTTTTT. Its protein product is CASSAGTGRTGELFF. With all but the CDR3 taken from the reference TRBV2 and TRBJ2-2 genes, the full variable domain is: EPEVTQTPSHQVTQMGQEVILRCVPISNHLYFYWYRQILGQKVEFLVSFYNNEISEKSEIFDDQFSVERPDGSNFTLKIRSTKLEDSAMYFCASSAGTGRTGELFFGEGSRLTVL.